What follows describes a single T cell receptor (beta chain). No antigen is known for it. The record originates from a study of CD8 T cells in ankylosing spondylitis. Germline CDR1 reads SGHVS; CDR2 reads FQNEAQ. V lost 3 bases to trimming and J lost 5 bases; unmatched junction nucleotides: 9. The CDR3 is 15 amino acids. Broader study findings: The study looked at matched synovial fluid samples from ankylosing spondylitis patients. Disease-linked clones were reported to be significantly enriched there.

Using quantitative 5'-RACE with molecular barcodes, the authors made TCR beta libraries. Each CDR3 protein is one row after TCRdb ran MiXCR on the 5' RACE reads. The sample has 150,000 to 200,000 distinct CDR3 sequences; 15% to 20% are singletons. The sequence derives from a male donor between 10 and 30 years old with ankylosing spondylitis or in good health (not recorded which). The J gene is TRBJ2-5, the V gene TRBV7-8; TRBD2 aligns across 7 bases. Sequencing used blood, either unsorted or a sorted T cell fraction (not recorded which). The CDR3 protein is CASSFPEGGVETQYF. CDR3 bases: TGTGCCAGCAGCTTCCCGGAGGGAGGGGTTGAGACCCAGTACTTC.